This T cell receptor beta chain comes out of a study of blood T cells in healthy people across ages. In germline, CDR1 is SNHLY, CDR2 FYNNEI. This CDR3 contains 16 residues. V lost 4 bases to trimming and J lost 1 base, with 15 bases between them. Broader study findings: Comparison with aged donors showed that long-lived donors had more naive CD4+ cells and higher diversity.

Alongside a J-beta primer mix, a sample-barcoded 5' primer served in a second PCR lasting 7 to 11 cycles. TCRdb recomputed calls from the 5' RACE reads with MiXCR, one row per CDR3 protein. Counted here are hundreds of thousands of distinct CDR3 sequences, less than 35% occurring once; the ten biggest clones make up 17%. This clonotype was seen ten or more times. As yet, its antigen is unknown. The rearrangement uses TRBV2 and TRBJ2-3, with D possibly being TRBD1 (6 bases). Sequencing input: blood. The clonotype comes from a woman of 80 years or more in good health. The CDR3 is CASSVQQGSGTDTQYF. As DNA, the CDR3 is TGTGCCAGCAGTGTACAACAGGGATCGGGCACAGATACGCAGTATTTT.